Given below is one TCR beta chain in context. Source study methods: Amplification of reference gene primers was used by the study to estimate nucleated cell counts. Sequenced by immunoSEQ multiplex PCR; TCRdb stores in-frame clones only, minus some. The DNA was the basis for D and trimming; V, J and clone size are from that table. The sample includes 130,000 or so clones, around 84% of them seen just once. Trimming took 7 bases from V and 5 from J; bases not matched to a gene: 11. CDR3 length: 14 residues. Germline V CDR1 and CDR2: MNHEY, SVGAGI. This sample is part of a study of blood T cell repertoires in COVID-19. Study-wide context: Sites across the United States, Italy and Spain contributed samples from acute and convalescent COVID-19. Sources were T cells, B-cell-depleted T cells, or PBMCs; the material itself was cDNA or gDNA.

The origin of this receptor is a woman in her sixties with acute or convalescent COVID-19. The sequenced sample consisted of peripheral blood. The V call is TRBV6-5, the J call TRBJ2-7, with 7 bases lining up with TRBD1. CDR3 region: CASIGVGTANEQYF. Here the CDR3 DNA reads TGTGCCAGCATTGGGGTCGGGACAGCTAACGAGCAGTACTTC.